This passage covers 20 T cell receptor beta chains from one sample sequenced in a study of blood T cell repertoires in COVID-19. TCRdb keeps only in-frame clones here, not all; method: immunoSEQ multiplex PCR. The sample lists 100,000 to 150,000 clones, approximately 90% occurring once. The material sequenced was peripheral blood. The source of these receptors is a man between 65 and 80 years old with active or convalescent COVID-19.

The CDR3 DNA reads as TGTGCCACCCCATTGAGGAATTCACCCCTCCACTTT. Translated: CATPLRNSPLHF. This chain links TRBV28 with TRBJ1-6, with D unresolved. Trimming pared 10 bases from V and 7 bases from J, leaving 11 bases between. Per germline, CDR1 MDHEN and CDR2 SYDVKM. The CDR3 is 12 residues long. Drawing the rest from reference TRBV28 and TRBJ1-6, the complete variable domain is DVKVTQSSRYLVKRTGEKVFLECVQDMDHENMFWYRQDPGLGLRLIYFSYDVKMKEKGDIPEGYSVSREKKERFSLILESASTNQTSMYLCATPLRNSPLHFGNGTRLTVT.

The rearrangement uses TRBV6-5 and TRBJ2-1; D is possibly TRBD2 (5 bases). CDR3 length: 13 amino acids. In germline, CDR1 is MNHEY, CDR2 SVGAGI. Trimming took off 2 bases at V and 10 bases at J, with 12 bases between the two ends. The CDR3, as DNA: TGTGCCAGCAGTTACAATAGAAGAGGGGAGCAGTTCTTC. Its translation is CASSYNRRGEQFF.

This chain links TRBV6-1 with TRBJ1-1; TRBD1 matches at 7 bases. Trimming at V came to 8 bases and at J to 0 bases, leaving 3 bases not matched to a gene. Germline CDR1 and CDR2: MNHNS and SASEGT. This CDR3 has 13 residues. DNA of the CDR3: TGTGCCAGCCGAGGGACAGTGAACACTGAAGCTTTCTTT. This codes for CASRGTVNTEAFF.

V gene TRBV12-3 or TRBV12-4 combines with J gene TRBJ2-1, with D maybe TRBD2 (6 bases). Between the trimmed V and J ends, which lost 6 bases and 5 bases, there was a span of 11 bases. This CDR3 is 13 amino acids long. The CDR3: CASRWTINNEQFF. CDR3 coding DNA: TGTGCCAGCAGGTGGACTATCAACAATGAGCAGTTCTTC.

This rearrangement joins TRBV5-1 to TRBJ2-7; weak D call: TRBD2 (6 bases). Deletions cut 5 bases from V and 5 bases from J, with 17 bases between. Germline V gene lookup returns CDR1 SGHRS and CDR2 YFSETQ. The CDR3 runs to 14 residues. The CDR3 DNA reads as TGCGCCAGCAGGGTAGGACGGGAGATCGACGAGCAGTACTTC. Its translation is CASRVGREIDEQYF.

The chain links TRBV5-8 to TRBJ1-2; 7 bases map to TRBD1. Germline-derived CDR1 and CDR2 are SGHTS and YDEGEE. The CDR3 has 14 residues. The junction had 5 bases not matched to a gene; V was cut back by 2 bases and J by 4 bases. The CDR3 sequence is CASSFPSGGYGYTF. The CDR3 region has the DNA TGTGCCAGCAGCTTTCCATCAGGGGGCTATGGCTACACCTTC.

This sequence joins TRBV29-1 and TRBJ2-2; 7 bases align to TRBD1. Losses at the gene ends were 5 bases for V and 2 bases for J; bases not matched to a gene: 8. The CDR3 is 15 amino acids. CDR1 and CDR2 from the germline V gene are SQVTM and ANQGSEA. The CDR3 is CSVKRGTDNTGELFF. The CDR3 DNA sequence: TGCAGCGTTAAGCGTGGGACAGACAACACCGGGGAGCTGTTTTTT.

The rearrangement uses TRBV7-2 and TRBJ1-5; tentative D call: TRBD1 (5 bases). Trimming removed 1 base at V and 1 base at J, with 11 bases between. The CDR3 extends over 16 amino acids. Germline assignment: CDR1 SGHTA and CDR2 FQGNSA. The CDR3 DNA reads TGTGCCAGCAGCTTAGACCAGGGTTTGAGCAATCAGCCCCAGCATTTT. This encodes CASSLDQGLSNQPQHF.

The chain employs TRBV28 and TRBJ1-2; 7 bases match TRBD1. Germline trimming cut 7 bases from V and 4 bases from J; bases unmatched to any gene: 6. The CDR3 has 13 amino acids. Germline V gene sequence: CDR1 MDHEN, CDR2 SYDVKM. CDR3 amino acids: CASNRDSFYGYTF. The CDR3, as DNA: TGTGCCAGCAACCGGGACAGCTTCTATGGCTACACCTTC.

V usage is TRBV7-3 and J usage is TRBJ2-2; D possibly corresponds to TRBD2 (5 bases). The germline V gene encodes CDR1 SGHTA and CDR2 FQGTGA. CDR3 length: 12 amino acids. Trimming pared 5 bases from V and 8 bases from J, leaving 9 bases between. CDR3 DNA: TGTGCCAGCAGCGACCTAGCTGGGGAGCTGTTTTTT. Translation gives CASSDLAGELFF.

The CDR3 here is CASSRQTGMNTEAFF. The CDR3 DNA sequence: TGTGCCAGTAGTAGACAGACCGGAATGAACACTGAAGCTTTCTTT. This chain connects TRBV19 to TRBJ1-1, with D perhaps matching TRBD1 (5 bases). The CDR3 sequence is 15 residues long. Looked up from germline, CDR1 is LNHDA and CDR2 is SQIVND (reference sequence). With 4 bases removed from V and 0 bases from J, the gap between germline ends came to 12 bases.

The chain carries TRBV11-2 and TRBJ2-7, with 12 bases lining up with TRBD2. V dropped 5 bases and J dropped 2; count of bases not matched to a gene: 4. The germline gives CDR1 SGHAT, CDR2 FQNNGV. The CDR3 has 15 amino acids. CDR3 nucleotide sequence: TGTGCCAGCAGCCGACTAGCGGGAGACCCCTACGAGCAGTACTTC. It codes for CASSRLAGDPYEQYF.

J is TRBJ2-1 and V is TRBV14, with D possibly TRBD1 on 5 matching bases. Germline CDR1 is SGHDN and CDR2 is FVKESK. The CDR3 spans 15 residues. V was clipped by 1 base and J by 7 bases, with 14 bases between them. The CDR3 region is CASSQAGHSENEQFF. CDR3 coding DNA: TGTGCCAGCAGCCAAGCCGGACACTCCGAGAATGAGCAGTTCTTC.

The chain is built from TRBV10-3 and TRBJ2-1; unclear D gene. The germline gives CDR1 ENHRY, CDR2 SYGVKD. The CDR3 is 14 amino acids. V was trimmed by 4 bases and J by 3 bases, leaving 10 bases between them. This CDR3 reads CAISGRGSYNEQFF. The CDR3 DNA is TGTGCCATCAGTGGTAGAGGAAGCTACAATGAGCAGTTCTTC.

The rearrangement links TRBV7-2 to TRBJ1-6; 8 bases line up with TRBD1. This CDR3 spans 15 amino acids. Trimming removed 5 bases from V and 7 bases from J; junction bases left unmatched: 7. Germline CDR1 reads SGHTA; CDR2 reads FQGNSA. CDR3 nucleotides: TGTGCCAGCAGCCCGAGACAGGGGAGGAATTCACCCCTCCACTTT. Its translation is CASSPRQGRNSPLHF.

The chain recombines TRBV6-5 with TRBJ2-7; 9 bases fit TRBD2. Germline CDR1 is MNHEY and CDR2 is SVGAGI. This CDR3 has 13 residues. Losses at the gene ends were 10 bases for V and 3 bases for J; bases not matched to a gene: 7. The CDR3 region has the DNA TGTGCCATAGGCGGGAGGGGGATCTACGAGCAGTACTTC. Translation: CAIGGRGIYEQYF.

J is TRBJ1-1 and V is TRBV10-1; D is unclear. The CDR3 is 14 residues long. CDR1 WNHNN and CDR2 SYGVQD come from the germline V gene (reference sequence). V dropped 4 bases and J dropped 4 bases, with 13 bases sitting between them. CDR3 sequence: CASSAQVDGTEAFF. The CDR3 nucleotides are TGCGCCAGCAGTGCCCAGGTTGATGGCACTGAAGCTTTCTTT.

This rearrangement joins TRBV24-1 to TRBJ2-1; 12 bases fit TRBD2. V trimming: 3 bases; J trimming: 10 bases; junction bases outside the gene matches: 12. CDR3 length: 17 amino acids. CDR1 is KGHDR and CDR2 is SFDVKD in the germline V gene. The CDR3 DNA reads TGTGCCACCAGTGATCCCCTAGCGGGAGGGCGTATTGCGGAGCAGTTCTTC. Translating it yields CATSDPLAGGRIAEQFF.

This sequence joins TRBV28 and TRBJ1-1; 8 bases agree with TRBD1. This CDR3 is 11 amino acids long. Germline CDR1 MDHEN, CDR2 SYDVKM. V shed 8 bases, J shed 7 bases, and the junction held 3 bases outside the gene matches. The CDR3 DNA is TGTGCCAGCGGACAGGGCTTTGAAGCTTTCTTT. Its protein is CASGQGFEAFF.

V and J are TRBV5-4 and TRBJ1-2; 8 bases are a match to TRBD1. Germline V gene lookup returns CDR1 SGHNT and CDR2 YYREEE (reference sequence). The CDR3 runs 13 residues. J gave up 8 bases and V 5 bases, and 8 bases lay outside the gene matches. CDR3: CASRGRGLEGYTF. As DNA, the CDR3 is TGTGCCAGCAGGGGCAGGGGGCTGGAAGGCTACACCTTC.